This entry is about one T cell receptor beta chain. Its antigen is as yet unknown. The entry originates in a study of post-analysis software for immune sequencing data. Study-wide background: Progressive-relapsing, secondary progressive and relapsing-remitting multiple sclerosis were among the disease courses included.

Study-level results: When compared against controls, multiple sclerosis patients showed significantly lower normalized Chao1 diversity.

Libraries were made from TCR beta cDNA, and they carried unique molecular identifiers. TCRdb re-derived calls from the PCR reads in MiXCR, one entry per CDR3 protein. The data contain 160,000 or so distinct CDR3 sequences, 35% to 40% of them singletons. The source material was blood, sampled after autologous hematopoietic stem cell transplantation. This sequence was found in a girl aged 10-17 years with multiple sclerosis.

CDR3 coding DNA: TGCAGCGTTGAGTTCGTAGCGGACCAAGAGACCCAGTACTTC. Protein product: CSVEFVADQETQYF. This sequence joins TRBV29-1 and TRBJ2-5; D is possibly TRBD2 (6 bases). V was shortened by 3 bases and J by 0 bases, with 11 bases between the two germline ends. Germline V gene lookup returns CDR1 SQVTM and CDR2 ANQGSEA. This CDR3 spans 14 amino acids. The variable domain in full, completed from reference TRBV29-1 and TRBJ2-5, reads SAVISQKPSRDICQRGTSLTIQCQVDSQVTMMFWYRQQPGQSLTLIATANQGSEATYESGFVIDKFPISRPNLTFSTLTVSNMSPEDSSIYLCSVEFVADQETQYFGPGTRLLVL.